Below, 19 T cell receptor beta chains from the same sample are listed, as sequenced in a study of blood T cells in healthy people across ages. Alongside a J-beta primer mix, a sample-barcoded 5' primer served in a second PCR lasting roughly 6 to 12 cycles. TCRdb redid the calling of the 5' RACE reads with MiXCR, one entry per CDR3 protein. The data show about 380,000 distinct CDR3 sequences, 50% to 60% seen once. Sequenced: blood. The receptors shown here come from a man aged 60 to 75 in good health.

At least ten counts were recorded for this clonotype. The rearrangement links TRBV29-1 to TRBJ2-5, with 7 bases that match TRBD2. The CDR3 length is 13 residues. Germline trimming cut 5 bases from V and 4 bases from J; bases unmatched to any gene: 7. Germline CDR1 SQVTM, CDR2 ANQGSEA. DNA for the CDR3: TGCAGCGTTCATGGACTAGGCGGAGAGACCCAGTACTTC. Translation: CSVHGLGGETQYF.

DNA of the CDR3: TGCAGTGCTATCGGACAGGGGCCCTACGAGCAGTACTTC. Its translation: CSAIGQGPYEQYF. The rearrangement joins TRBV20-1 to TRBJ2-7, with TRBD1 matching over 9 bases. The CDR3 spans 13 residues. J gave up 2 bases and V 4 bases, and 3 bases lay outside the gene matches. CDR1 is DFQATT, CDR2 SNEGSKA, per germline (reference sequence).

This clonotype was recorded a few times. V gene TRBV6-2 or TRBV6-3 combines with J gene TRBJ2-7, with 8 nucleotides matching TRBD2. Trimming cost V 6 bases and J 5 bases; bases outside gene matches: 15. The CDR3 covers 16 residues. CDR1 is MNHEY and CDR2 is SVGEGT in the germline V gene. CDR3 protein: CASSQIRGGRRDEQYF. For the CDR3, the DNA is TGTGCCAGCAGCCAAATTAGGGGCGGGAGGCGCGACGAGCAGTACTTC.

V gene TRBV7-2 combines with J gene TRBJ1-2; D possibly corresponds to TRBD1 (5 bases). There are 13 residues in the CDR3. Between the trimmed V and J ends, which lost 4 bases and 4 bases, there was a span of 10 bases. Germline V gene data show CDR1 as SGHTA and CDR2 as FQGNSA. The CDR3 sequence is CASSSGRGYGYTF. The CDR3 DNA reads as TGTGCCAGCAGCTCGGGACGGGGCTATGGCTACACCTTC.

This clonotype was seen more than once but under ten times. J is TRBJ2-3 and V is TRBV4-3, with a possible D match to TRBD1 (5 bases). V was shortened by 0 bases and J by 7 bases, with 17 bases between the two germline ends. CDR1 and CDR2 from the germline V gene are LGHNA and YSLEER. The length of the CDR3 is 16 residues. The CDR3 spells CASSQDRAGWANTQYF. The CDR3 DNA follows: TGCGCCAGCAGCCAAGATCGGGCAGGGTGGGCGAATACGCAGTATTTT.

This clonotype came up many times. J is TRBJ2-3 and V is TRBV6-1; D possibly corresponds to TRBD1 (5 bases). Trimming stripped 6 bases from V and 0 bases from J, with 10 bases between. CDR1 and CDR2 (germline): MNHNS, SASEGT. The CDR3 runs to 14 residues. CDR3 amino acids: CASSVGRSTDTQYF. The CDR3 DNA sequence: TGTGCCAGCAGCGTGGGGCGAAGCACAGATACGCAGTATTTT.

The rearrangement joins TRBV7-2 to TRBJ2-7, with TRBD2 matching over 11 bases. After removal of 7 bases from V and 7 bases from J, the junction contained 9 bases not matched to a gene. CDR3 size: 14 residues. Germline values: CDR1 SGHTA, CDR2 FQGNSA. The CDR3 coding sequence is TGTGCCAGCACGGCGGGACTAGCGGAAAGGGAGCAGTACTTC. This codes for CASTAGLAEREQYF.

V usage is TRBV6-5 and J usage is TRBJ1-6, with D tentatively TRBD1 (5 bases). Trimming cost V 7 bases and J 10 bases, with 14 bases left between them. CDR3 length: 13 residues. Germline-derived CDR1 and CDR2 are MNHEY and SVGAGI. The CDR3 sequence: CASNDRTKSPLHF. The CDR3 DNA reads as TGTGCCAGCAATGACCGGACAAAGTCACCCCTCCACTTT.

V and J are TRBV19 and TRBJ2-3; 14 bases fit TRBD2. The junction had 25 bases not matched to a gene; V was cut back by 5 bases and J by 6 bases. Germline CDR1 LNHDA, CDR2 SQIVND (reference sequence). The CDR3 covers 22 residues. The CDR3 DNA reads as TGTGCCAGTAGTGCCGCAAAGACCCACAGGGGACTAGCGGGGGACCTATGGGATACGCAGTATTTT. It yields the protein CASSAAKTHRGLAGDLWDTQYF.

This clonotype was recorded once. This chain links TRBV20-1 with TRBJ2-4; the D gene is possibly TRBD2 (5 bases). Deletions cut 1 base from V and 1 base from J, with 5 bases between. Germline assignment: CDR1 DFQATT and CDR2 SNEGSKA (reference sequence). The CDR3 has 13 residues. As DNA, the CDR3 is TGCAGTGCTAGAGGGAGGGCCAAAAACATTCAGTACTTC. This sequence encodes CSARGRAKNIQYF.

This rearrangement joins TRBV6-1 to TRBJ2-1; 11 positions match TRBD2. Germline CDR1 and CDR2: MNHNS and SASEGT. The ends lost 8 bases at V and 10 bases at J; junction bases unmatched: 10. The CDR3 has 14 residues. The CDR3 sequence: CASHVAGGHREQFF. For the CDR3, the DNA is TGTGCCAGCCACGTAGCGGGGGGGCATAGAGAGCAGTTCTTC.

The V and J genes are TRBV6-1 and TRBJ2-1; 11 positions match TRBD2. J gave up 1 base and V 6 bases, and 8 bases lay outside the gene matches. This CDR3 has 17 amino acids. Germline V CDR1 and CDR2: MNHNS, SASEGT. The CDR3 is CASRGSGRATSYNEQFF. CDR3 DNA sequence: TGTGCCAGCAGGGGTAGCGGGAGGGCCACGTCCTACAATGAGCAGTTCTTC.

This rearrangement joins TRBV24-1 to TRBJ1-2, with D possibly being TRBD1 (6 bases). The CDR3 has 14 amino acids. V was pared by 6 bases and J by 4 bases, with 14 bases between. Germline CDR1 KGHDR, CDR2 SFDVKD. This CDR3 reads CATSPGRGSYGYTF. In DNA form, the CDR3 reads TGTGCCACCAGTCCGGGCAGGGGATCCTATGGCTACACCTTC.

The chain couples TRBV7-2 to TRBJ2-1; 7 bases are a match to TRBD1. V trimming: 1 base; J trimming: 8 bases; junction bases outside the gene matches: 2. CDR1 and CDR2 from the germline V gene are SGHTA and FQGNSA. The CDR3 runs to 13 residues. The CDR3 here is CASSLGQGYEQFF. CDR3 nucleotide sequence: TGTGCCAGCAGCTTAGGACAGGGCTATGAGCAGTTCTTC.

This clonotype appeared a few times. The V call is TRBV30, the J call TRBJ2-1; D gene ambiguous. This CDR3 region has 12 residues. Trimming pared 4 bases from V and 1 base from J, leaving 5 bases between. Germline values: CDR1 GTSNPN, CDR2 SVGIG (reference sequence). CDR3 sequence reads: CAWTPSYNEQFF. CDR3 DNA sequence: TGTGCCTGGACTCCGTCCTACAATGAGCAGTTCTTC.

Comments on this clonotype: One end of the junction varies from germline; a read error may be responsible. This chain links TRBV5-6 with TRBJ2-1, with D perhaps TRBD2 (5 bases). Looked up from germline, CDR1 is SGHDT and CDR2 is YYEEEE. The CDR3 contains 13 residues. The CDR3 sequence: CASITVRDNEQFF. The CDR3 DNA reads TGCGCCAGCATAACGGTGCGGGACAATGAGCAGTTCTTC.

In DNA form, the CDR3 reads TGTGCCAGCAGCTTAGGAGGGCGGAGAGGGGAGACCCAGTACTTC. Amino acid sequence: CASSLGGRRGETQYF. The chain recombines TRBV11-2 with TRBJ2-5; the D gene is possibly TRBD2 (5 bases). This CDR3 spans 15 amino acids. Trimming took off 1 base at V and 5 bases at J, with 14 bases between the two ends. Germline CDR1 is SGHAT and CDR2 is FQNNGV.

The chain combines TRBV20-1 with TRBJ2-7; 12 bases are a match to TRBD2. Looked up from germline, CDR1 is DFQATT and CDR2 is SNEGSKA (reference sequence). The CDR3 consists of 14 residues. V shed 2 bases, J shed 7 bases, and the junction held 6 bases outside the gene matches. In nucleotides, the CDR3 is TGCAGTGCTAGACTAGCGGGAGGGCCTTGGGAGCAGTACTTC. This translates into CSARLAGGPWEQYF.

The chain couples TRBV7-3 to TRBJ2-2; D gene uncertain. Germline CDR1 is SGHTA and CDR2 is FQGTGA. This CDR3 spans 13 amino acids. Trimming removed 2 bases at V and 2 bases at J, with 3 bases between. The CDR3 protein is CASSLFNTGELFF. CDR3 nucleotides: TGTGCCAGCAGCTTATTTAACACCGGGGAGCTGTTTTTT.